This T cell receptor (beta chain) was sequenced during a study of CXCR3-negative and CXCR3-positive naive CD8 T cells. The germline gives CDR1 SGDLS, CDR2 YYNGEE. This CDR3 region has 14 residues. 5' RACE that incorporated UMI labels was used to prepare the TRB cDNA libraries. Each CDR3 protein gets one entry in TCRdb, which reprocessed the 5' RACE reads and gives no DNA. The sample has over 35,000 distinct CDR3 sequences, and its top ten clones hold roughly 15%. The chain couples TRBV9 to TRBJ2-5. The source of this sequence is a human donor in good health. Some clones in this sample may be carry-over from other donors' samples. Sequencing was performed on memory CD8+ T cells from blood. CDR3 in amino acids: CASSVGMGQETQYF.